Listed here are 30 T cell receptor beta chains from one sample, sequenced in a study of blood T cell repertoires in COVID-19. TCRdb's table, derived via immunoSEQ multiplex PCR, lists solely in-frame clones and lacks some. The table lists about 170,000 clones, about 87% of them singletons. What was sequenced was peripheral blood. Receptors originate from a man aged 55 to 70 with acute or convalescent COVID-19.

This sequence joins TRBV7-3 and TRBJ2-3, with 12 bases aligning to TRBD2. Per the germline V gene, CDR1 is SGHTA and CDR2 is FQGTGA. CDR3 size: 14 residues. V lost 3 bases and J lost 6; bases outside the gene matches: 1. This chain's CDR3 is CASSFGTSGDTQYF. CDR3 bases: TGTGCCAGCAGCTTTGGGACTAGCGGGGATACGCAGTATTTT.

This rearrangement joins TRBV11-3 to TRBJ1-3, with D possibly TRBD1 on 6 matching bases. V shed 4 bases and J shed 3 bases, with 13 bases lying between them. The germline V gene encodes CDR1 SGHNT and CDR2 YENEEA. This CDR3 region has 15 residues. CDR3 in amino acids: CASSSRDMYGNTIYF. Written as DNA, the CDR3 is TGTGCCAGCAGCTCCCGGGACATGTATGGAAACACCATATATTTT.

The chain links TRBV7-9 to TRBJ2-4, with D perhaps TRBD1 (6 bases). V dropped 4 bases and J dropped 1 base, with 8 bases sitting between them. The CDR3 runs to 14 residues. Germline loops: CDR1 SEHNR, CDR2 FQNEAQ (reference sequence). The CDR3 DNA reads as TGTGCCAGCAGCTCGACAGGCGCCAAAAACATTCAGTACTTC. Protein: CASSSTGAKNIQYF.

The V gene is TRBV6-5, the J gene TRBJ1-1; a weak D match, TRBD1 (5 bases). This CDR3 is 14 amino acids long. Trimming removed 0 bases from V and 6 bases from J, with 11 bases in between. CDR1 MNHEY and CDR2 SVGAGI come from the germline V gene. The CDR3 region has the DNA TGTGCCAGCAGTTACTCGAGTCAGGGCCCTGAAGCTTTCTTT. It specifies CASSYSSQGPEAFF.

The rearrangement links TRBV28 to TRBJ1-2; D perhaps matches TRBD1 (6 bases). Trimming cost V 3 bases and J 8 bases, with 25 bases left between them. The CDR3 extends over 17 amino acids. Germline V gene data show CDR1 as MDHEN and CDR2 as SYDVKM. The CDR3 protein is CASSFVPFTGSPGGYTF. CDR3 coding DNA: TGTGCCAGCAGTTTTGTTCCCTTTACAGGGTCCCCTGGGGGCTACACCTTC.

The V call is TRBV7-2, the J call TRBJ2-7; 9 bases are a match to TRBD1. Germline assignment: CDR1 SGHTA and CDR2 FQGNSA. This CDR3 is built from 13 residues. J was trimmed by 2 bases and V by 8 bases; bases with no gene match: 4. CDR3 sequence reads: CASGQGSTYEQYF. In DNA, the CDR3 is TGTGCCAGCGGACAGGGGAGTACCTACGAGCAGTACTTC.

The rearrangement links TRBV13 to TRBJ2-7, with TRBD2 matching over 7 bases. Germline V CDR1 and CDR2: PRHDT, FYEKMQ (reference sequence). This CDR3 comprises 15 residues. Trimming took 3 bases from V and 2 from J; bases not matched to a gene: 7. The CDR3, as DNA: TGTGCCAGCAGCTTTCCTTCTAGCGGCACCTACGAGCAGTACTTC. Its translation is CASSFPSSGTYEQYF.

V is TRBV6-6 and J is TRBJ1-1; a possible D gene is TRBD1 (6 bases). Germline loops: CDR1 MNHNY, CDR2 SVGAGI (reference sequence). The CDR3 sequence is 14 residues long. V was trimmed by 10 bases and J by 0 bases, leaving 15 bases between them. The CDR3 bases are TGTGCCACTCTTTTTGGACAGCTGAACACTGAAGCTTTCTTT. It is translated as CATLFGQLNTEAFF.

This sequence joins TRBV11-1 and TRBJ1-6; D not resolved. The germline V gene encodes CDR1 SGHAT and CDR2 FQDESV (reference sequence). CDR3 length: 13 amino acids. V was trimmed by 1 base and J by 7 bases, leaving 5 bases between them. CDR3 in DNA: TGTGCCAGCAGCTTAGTTGCGAATTCACCCCTCCACTTT. Translated: CASSLVANSPLHF.

This chain uses TRBV7-8 with TRBJ1-2, with 8 bases fitting TRBD1. CDR1 is SGHVS, CDR2 FQNEAQ, per germline. The length of the CDR3 is 14 residues. V lost 1 base and J lost 7; bases outside the gene matches: 5. CDR3 nucleotide sequence: TGTGCCAGCAGCTTAGGACAGGGGTACCGTGGCTACACCTTC. Translating gives CASSLGQGYRGYTF.

The chain couples TRBV7-9 to TRBJ2-2; a possible D gene is TRBD2 (7 bases). Trimming pared 2 bases from V and 1 base from J, leaving 14 bases between. The CDR3 extends over 17 amino acids. The germline CDR1 and CDR2 sequences are SEHNR and FQNEAQ (reference sequence). The CDR3 spells CASSLSAGALNTGELFF. The CDR3 nucleotides read TGTGCCAGCAGCTTATCTGCGGGGGCCCTGAACACCGGGGAGCTGTTTTTT.

V gene TRBV11-3 combines with J gene TRBJ1-2, with D maybe TRBD1 (5 bases). Germline V gene sequence: CDR1 SGHNT, CDR2 YENEEA. V lost 4 bases to trimming and J lost 5 bases, with 11 bases between them. This CDR3 spans 13 amino acids. CDR3 sequence reads: CASSSTQGYGYTF. The CDR3 DNA follows: TGTGCCAGCAGCTCAACTCAGGGATATGGCTACACCTTC.

This chain joins TRBV3-1 (or the pseudogene TRBV3-2) and TRBJ2-6; D is unresolved. V was clipped by 6 bases and J by 4 bases, with 7 bases between them. The CDR3 totals 13 residues. Germline lookup yields CDR1 LGHDT and CDR2 YNNKEL (reference sequence). The CDR3 protein is CASRLEGANVLTF. The CDR3 DNA follows: TGTGCCAGCAGGCTTGAGGGGGCCAACGTCCTGACTTTC.

This chain connects TRBV5-4 to TRBJ2-1, with 9 bases identical to TRBD1. This CDR3 contains 15 residues. CDR1 is SGHNT and CDR2 is YYREEE in the germline V gene (reference sequence). V shed 1 base, J shed 8 bases, and the junction held 7 bases outside the gene matches. The CDR3 reads CASSLSTDRGDEQFF. CDR3 DNA: TGTGCCAGCAGCTTGTCTACGGACAGGGGCGATGAGCAGTTCTTC.

The chain employs TRBV5-8 and TRBJ2-7, with D perhaps matching TRBD1 (5 bases). This CDR3 contains 14 residues. Per the germline V gene, CDR1 is SGHTS and CDR2 is YDEGEE. Trimming took off 0 bases at V and 5 bases at J, with 12 bases between the two ends. CDR3 protein: CASSLGTRADEQYF. CDR3 coding DNA: TGTGCCAGCAGCTTGGGAACCAGGGCTGACGAGCAGTACTTC. Drawing the rest from reference TRBV5-8 and TRBJ2-7, the complete variable domain is EAGVTQSPTHLIKTRGQQATLRCSPISGHTSVYWYQQALGLGLQFLLWYDEGEERNRGNFPPRFSGRQFPNYSSELNVNALELEDSALYLCASSLGTRADEQYFGPGTRLTVT.

By sample fraction, this clone is medium-sized (0.01 to 0.1%). The chain links TRBV6-4 to TRBJ2-2; no firm D call. Germline V CDR1 and CDR2: MRHNA, SNTAGT. The CDR3 length is 14 residues. V lost 6 bases to trimming and J lost 5 bases, with 13 bases between them. The CDR3 DNA reads TGTGCCAGCAGCTTCGACCGAGGAACCGGGGAGCTGTTTTTT. It translates to CASSFDRGTGELFF.

This rearrangement joins TRBV5-1 to TRBJ2-2; a weak D match, TRBD2 (6 bases). V lost 4 bases, J lost 6 bases, and 19 bases lay in between. Germline V CDR1 and CDR2: SGHRS, YFSETQ. There are 16 residues in the CDR3. The CDR3 nucleotides are TGCGCCAGCAGCCCGCCCGGGGGTGAGGGAGCCGGGGAGCTGTTTTTT. Translating it yields CASSPPGGEGAGELFF.

This clone appeared a few times. This specimen includes other DNA sequences encoding the same CDR3. The gene calls are TRBV6-5 and TRBJ2-2; 9 bases are a match to TRBD1. With 4 bases clipped from V and 5 bases from J, the junction kept 2 bases outside the gene matches. The length of the CDR3 is 14 residues. The germline CDR1 and CDR2 sequences are MNHEY and SVGAGI. The CDR3 coding sequence is TGTGCCAGCAGTTTCGACAGGGGGACCGGGGAGCTGTTTTTT. The encoded protein is CASSFDRGTGELFF.

The genes are TRBV24-1 and TRBJ1-5, with D unclear. Trimming removed 4 bases at V and 4 bases at J, with 7 bases between. Germline CDR1 is KGHDR and CDR2 is SFDVKD. This CDR3 region has 13 residues. For the CDR3, the DNA is TGTGCCACCAGTGACCTTAGTAATCAGCCCCAGCATTTT. Its protein product is CATSDLSNQPQHF.

On this clone itself: The same CDR3 can be traced to other DNA sequences in this sample. This chain links TRBV6-4 with TRBJ1-2; 9 bases line up with TRBD1. V gave up 6 bases and J gave up 5 bases; unmatched junction bases: 7. The length of the CDR3 is 14 residues. Germline CDR1 reads MRHNA; CDR2 reads SNTAGT. The CDR3 is CASSPGTGIYGYTF. CDR3 bases: TGTGCCAGCAGCCCGGGGACAGGGATATATGGCTACACCTTC.

The rearrangement joins TRBV19 to TRBJ1-3; D unresolved. Trimming shortened V by 5 bases and J by 3 bases, and 8 bases separated the two germline ends. CDR3 size: 13 residues. Germline V lookup: CDR1 LNHDA, CDR2 SQIVND (reference sequence). The CDR3 protein is CASSPNNGNTIYF. The CDR3 DNA is TGTGCCAGTAGTCCAAACAATGGAAACACCATATATTTT.

The chain uses TRBV5-5 and TRBJ1-2; perhaps TRBD1 as D (6 bases). The V end was cut by 3 bases, the J end by 4 bases, with 13 bases between. CDR3 size: 14 residues. Germline V lookup: CDR1 SGHKS, CDR2 YYEKEE (reference sequence). CDR3 residues: CASSWRTDIYGYTF. The CDR3 nucleotides read TGTGCCAGCAGCTGGAGGACAGATATCTATGGCTACACCTTC.

This rearrangement joins TRBV10-2 to TRBJ2-3; D gene unclear. The germline V and J ends were trimmed by 0 bases and 6 bases, with 7 bases remaining between them. Germline V CDR1 and CDR2: WSHSY, SAAADI. The CDR3 runs 13 residues. In DNA form, the CDR3 reads TGCGCCAGCAGTGAGTCCCGTTCGGATACGCAGTATTTT. This sequence encodes CASSESRSDTQYF.

V and J are TRBV6-2 or TRBV6-3 and TRBJ1-6, with 7 bases lining up with TRBD1. Trimming at V came to 2 bases and at J to 8 bases, leaving 12 bases not matched to a gene. In germline, CDR1 is MNHEY, CDR2 SVGEGT. The CDR3 has 17 amino acids. CDR3 sequence reads: CASSYPLDREEDSPLHF. DNA of the CDR3: TGTGCCAGCAGTTACCCCCTCGACAGGGAAGAAGATTCACCCCTCCACTTT.

This chain joins TRBV4-1 and TRBJ2-1; 9 bases match TRBD2. The CDR3 runs to 17 residues. J gave up 8 bases and V 2 bases, and 13 bases lay outside the gene matches. The V gene's germline CDR1 is MGHRA and CDR2 YSYEKL. In nucleotides, the CDR3 is TGCGCCAGCAGCCAAACCCTCCTGAGCGGGGGGCGGTATGAGCAGTTCTTC. It yields the protein CASSQTLLSGGRYEQFF.

The chain carries TRBV5-8 and TRBJ1-5; 9 bases match TRBD1. Germline trimming cut 4 bases from V and 5 bases from J; bases unmatched to any gene: 7. The CDR3 runs to 15 residues. CDR1 is SGHTS and CDR2 is YDEGEE in the germline V gene. This CDR3 is CASSPGQGIDQPQHF. CDR3 nucleotides: TGTGCCAGCAGCCCGGGACAGGGCATTGATCAGCCCCAGCATTTT.

This chain connects TRBV18 to TRBJ1-1; D is unresolved. The CDR3 is 12 amino acids. Germline values: CDR1 KGHSH, CDR2 LQKENI. V gave up 5 bases and J gave up 5 bases, with 9 bases separating them. The CDR3 reads CASSGLGTEAFF. CDR3 coding DNA: TGTGCCAGCTCAGGACTTGGGACTGAAGCTTTCTTT.

The J gene is TRBJ1-3, the V gene TRBV9; TRBD1 matches 9 bases. Germline CDR1 and CDR2: SGDLS and YYNGEE. V lost 4 bases, J lost 0 bases, and 5 bases stayed unmatched. The CDR3 sequence is 16 residues long. The CDR3, as DNA: TGTGCCAGCAGCTTACAGGGGGCCCCCTCTGGAAACACCATATATTTT. Protein sequence: CASSLQGAPSGNTIYF.

The chain recombines TRBV27 with TRBJ1-6; 9 bases agree with TRBD1. After removal of 4 bases from V and 9 bases from J, the junction contained 7 bases not matched to a gene. CDR1 is MNHEY and CDR2 is SMNVEV in the germline V gene (reference sequence). The CDR3 contains 15 residues. The CDR3 DNA reads TGTGCCAGCAGTTCTTGGACAGGGGTGGGTTCACCCCTCCACTTT. Protein product: CASSSWTGVGSPLHF.

This clone was observed once. CDR3: CASSSGTSYEQYF. The CDR3 bases are TGTGCCAGCAGCTCCGGGACTTCCTACGAGCAGTACTTC. The chain joins TRBV3-1 (or the pseudogene TRBV3-2) to TRBJ2-7; D possibly corresponds to TRBD2 (6 bases). Germline V gives CDR1 LGHDT, CDR2 YNNKEL (reference sequence). The CDR3 length is 13 residues. V dropped 5 bases and J dropped 1 base, with 9 bases sitting between them.